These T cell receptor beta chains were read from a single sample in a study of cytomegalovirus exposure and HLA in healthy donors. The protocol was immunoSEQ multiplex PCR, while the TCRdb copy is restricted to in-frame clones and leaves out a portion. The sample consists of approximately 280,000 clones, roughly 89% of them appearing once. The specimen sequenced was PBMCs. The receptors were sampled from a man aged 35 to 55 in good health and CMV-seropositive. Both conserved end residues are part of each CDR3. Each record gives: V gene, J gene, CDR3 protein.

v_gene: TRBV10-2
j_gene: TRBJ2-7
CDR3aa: CASRDRLSYEQYF

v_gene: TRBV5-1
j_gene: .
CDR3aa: CASSPLGGSSYEQYF

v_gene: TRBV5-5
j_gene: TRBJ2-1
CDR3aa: CASMGGRALDEQFF

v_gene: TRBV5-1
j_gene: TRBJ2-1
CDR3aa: CASSFFSGSGNEQFF

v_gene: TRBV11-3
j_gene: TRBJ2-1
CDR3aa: CASSASMGRQFF

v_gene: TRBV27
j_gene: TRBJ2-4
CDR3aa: CASSLSYPTGKRNIQYF

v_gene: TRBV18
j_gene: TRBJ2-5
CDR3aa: CASSPGQGQETQYF

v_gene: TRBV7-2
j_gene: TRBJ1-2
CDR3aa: CASSFSGTGVNYGYTF

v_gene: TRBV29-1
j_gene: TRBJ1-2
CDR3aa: CSVDMNLRNYGYTF

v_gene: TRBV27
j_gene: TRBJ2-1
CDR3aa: CASSPGLAGEAWKEQFF

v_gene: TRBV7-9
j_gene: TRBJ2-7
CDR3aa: CSSSLRTSGGGYEQYF

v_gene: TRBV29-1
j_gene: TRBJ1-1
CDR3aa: CSVRTGGEAFF

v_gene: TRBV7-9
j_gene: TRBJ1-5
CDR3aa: CASSQGQGRRNQPQHF

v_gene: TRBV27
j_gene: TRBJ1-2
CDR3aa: CASSLNGARVHGYTF

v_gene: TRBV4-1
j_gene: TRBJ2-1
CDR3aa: CASSQDQGLAGYNEQFF

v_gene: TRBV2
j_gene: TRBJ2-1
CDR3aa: CASLGGRSSYNEQFF

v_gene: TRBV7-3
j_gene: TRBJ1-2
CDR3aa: CASSLRGGAGGYTF

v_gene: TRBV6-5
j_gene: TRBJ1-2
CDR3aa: CASSMTGSYGYTF

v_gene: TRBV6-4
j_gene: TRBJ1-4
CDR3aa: CASVLVATNEKLFF

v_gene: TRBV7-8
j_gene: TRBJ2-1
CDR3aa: CASSLDAGGLANEQFF

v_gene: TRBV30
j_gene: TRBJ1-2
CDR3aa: CAWSYSPDSQLDYGYTF

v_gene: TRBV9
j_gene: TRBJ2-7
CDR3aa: CASSASGLASSEQYF

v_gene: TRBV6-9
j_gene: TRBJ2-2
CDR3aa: CASSYAVGGRNTGELFF

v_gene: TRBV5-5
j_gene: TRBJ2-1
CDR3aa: CASSPSLRSYNEQFF

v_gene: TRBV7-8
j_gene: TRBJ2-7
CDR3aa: CASSFSIQGAGEQYF

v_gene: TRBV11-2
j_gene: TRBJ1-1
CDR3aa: CASSARGRVYTEAFF

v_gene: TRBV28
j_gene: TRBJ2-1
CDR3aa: CASSLEQGFYNEQFF

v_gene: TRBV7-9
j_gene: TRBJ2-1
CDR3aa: CASSPAPGSSYNEQFF

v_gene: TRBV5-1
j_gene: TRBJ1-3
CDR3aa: CASSPTGAGNTIYF

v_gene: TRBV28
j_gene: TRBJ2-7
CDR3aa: CASSFQTYEQYF

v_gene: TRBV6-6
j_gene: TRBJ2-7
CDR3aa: CASRNTGSRDSYEQYF